The T cell receptor (beta chain) under discussion was sequenced for a study of blood T cell repertoires in COVID-19. Study-level information: Acute and convalescent COVID-19 specimens originated in the United States, Italy and Spain. PBMCs, B-cell-depleted T cells, or T cells were the source of the cDNA or gDNA that made up the material.

Germline assignment: CDR1 SGHNT and CDR2 YYREEE (reference sequence). The CDR3 runs 16 residues. V was clipped by 4 bases and J by 4 bases; unmatched bases: 12. How the authors handled the data: Using reference gene primer amplification, nucleated cell counts were estimated. The table came from immunoSEQ multiplex PCR; TCRdb's copy has only in-frame clones and leaves some out. The D gene and trimming were derived from the DNA, and the V and J assignments and clone size from that table. The sample has 48,000 or so clones, approximately 81% seen once. The rearrangement joins TRBV5-4 to TRBJ2-7; TRBD2 agrees at 9 bases. Input material: peripheral blood. This TCR came from a woman aged 55-70 years with acute or convalescent COVID-19. The CDR3 region is CASSPGAGGPSYEQYF. As DNA, the CDR3 is TGTGCCAGCAGCCCCGGGGCGGGAGGGCCCTCTTACGAGCAGTACTTC.